Listed below are T cell receptor beta chains from one sample, sequenced in a study of patients and donors after allogeneic stem cell transplantation. TCRdb reanalysed the RT-PCR reads using MiXCR and keeps one entry per CDR3 protein. The sample holds about a million distinct CDR3 sequences; approximately 19% are singletons and the top ten take under 6.5%. Sequenced input: blood, either unsorted or a sorted T cell fraction (not recorded which). All receptors derive from a human donor who was either an allogeneic HSCT recipient or a stem cell or donor lymphocyte infusion donor (not recorded which). It is not recorded whose cells these are; they may come from a transplant donor. The CDR3 runs from the conserved cysteine through the conserved F or W. The D gene is left open where the match is weak. Only part of the rows carry a size: once, few, many, or a class if the clone is expanded.

j_call,d_call,clone_size,v_call,cdr3_aa,cdr3_nt
TRBJ2-7,.,few,TRBV12-3/TRBV12-4,CASSLRGTSSYEQYF,TGTGCCAGCAGTTTAAGGGGGACGAGCTCCTACGAGCAGTACTTC
TRBJ2-2,TRBD2,.,TRBV9,CASSVISGGSTGELFF,TGTGCCAGCAGCGTAATTTCGGGAGGAAGCACCGGGGAGCTGTTTTTT
TRBJ2-3,TRBD2,.,TRBV28,CASSPPGRDTDTQYF,TGTGCCAGCAGTCCCCCCGGGAGGGACACAGATACGCAGTATTTT
TRBJ2-2,TRBD2,.,TRBV20-1,CSAQGLAGAANTGELFF,TGCAGTGCCCAGGGACTAGCGGGGGCCGCGAACACCGGGGAGCTGTTTTTT
TRBJ2-1,TRBD2,many,TRBV29-1,CSGGLAGLSDNEQFF,TGCAGCGGCGGACTAGCGGGACTCTCGGACAATGAGCAGTTCTTC
TRBJ2-3,.,few,TRBV6-5,CASSYDMGLASPDTQYF,TGTGCCAGCAGTTACGACATGGGGCTAGCGAGCCCAGATACGCAGTATTTT
TRBJ1-1,.,.,TRBV11-3,CASSLRQKQLEAFF,TGTGCCAGCAGCCTTAGACAGAAACAACTTGAAGCTTTCTTT
TRBJ1-2,.,.,TRBV24-1,CATSDFDDGNYGYTF,TGTGCCACCAGTGATTTTGACGACGGAAACTATGGCTACACCTTC
TRBJ1-5,.,few,TRBV7-9,CASSGDPRQPQHF,TGTGCCAGCAGCGGGGATCCGCGTCAGCCCCAGCATTTT
TRBJ2-7,.,.,TRBV15,CATSTGEDEQYF,TGTGCCACCAGCACGGGGGAAGACGAGCAGTACTTC
TRBJ1-6,.,.,TRBV4-1,CASSQGGLNYNSPLHF,TGCGCCAGCAGCCAAGGAGGGCTAAACTATAATTCACCCCTCCACTTT
TRBJ1-2,TRBD1,.,TRBV20-1,CSARDPQGGALNYGYTF,TGCAGTGCTAGAGATCCGCAGGGGGGGGCCCTTAACTATGGCTACACCTTC
TRBJ2-2,.,.,TRBV4-1,CASSHAGGSGTGELFF,TGCGCCAGCAGCCACGCGGGCGGGTCGGGAACCGGGGAGCTGTTTTTT
TRBJ1-5,.,.,TRBV7-9,CASSLDLPGENQPQHF,TGTGCCAGCAGCTTAGACCTTCCAGGGGAAAACCAGCCCCAGCATTTT
TRBJ2-5,TRBD1,few,TRBV12-3/TRBV12-4,CASSLGTGGGTQYF,TGTGCCAGCAGTCTAGGGACAGGTGGAGGGACCCAGTACTTC
TRBJ1-2,TRBD1,many,TRBV5-1,CASSQGQGDGYTF,TGCGCCAGCAGCCAAGGACAGGGTGATGGCTACACCTTC
TRBJ1-1,.,.,TRBV20-1,CSAREWAWDTEAFF,TGCAGTGCTAGAGAGTGGGCTTGGGACACTGAAGCTTTCTTT
TRBJ1-3,TRBD1,few,TRBV5-5,CASSLGTGSISGNTIYF,TGTGCCAGCAGCTTGGGGACAGGGAGTATTTCTGGAAACACCATATATTTT
TRBJ1-2,.,few,TRBV20-1,CSASWATSYGYTF,TGCAGTGCTAGTTGGGCCACCTCCTATGGCTACACCTTC
TRBJ1-1,.,few,TRBV10-3,CATLGSFTEAFF,TGTGCCACCCTGGGGAGTTTCACTGAAGCTTTCTTT
TRBJ1-5,.,few,TRBV29-1,CSVGRGNQPQHF,TGCAGCGTTGGGAGGGGCAATCAGCCCCAGCATTTT
TRBJ1-1,.,.,TRBV4-1,CASSLFPWGVNTEAFF,TGCGCCAGCAGCCTATTTCCGTGGGGGGTGAACACTGAAGCTTTCTTT
TRBJ2-7,TRBD1,.,TRBV7-9,CASSLDPDRGRSYEQYF,TGTGCCAGCAGCTTAGACCCCGACAGGGGGCGATCCTACGAGCAGTACTTC
TRBJ1-3,.,many,TRBV9,CASSVDDTIYF,TGTGCCAGCAGCGTAGACGACACCATATATTTT
TRBJ1-1,.,few,TRBV27,CASSPLRDGNTEAFF,TGTGCCAGCAGTCCACTCCGGGACGGGAACACTGAAGCTTTCTTT